A selection of T cell receptor beta chains follows, all from one sample in a study of TIL therapy for anti-PD-1-resistant metastatic lung cancer. Clones were read by immunoSEQ multiplex PCR, and TCRdb kept only the in-frame ones, dropping some. The sample yields about 52,000 clones, 79% seen once. The sample in question was blood, obtained at baseline. These receptors originate from a woman aged 25 to 80 with non-small cell lung cancer. Both conserved end residues are part of each CDR3. D genes are given only for firm matches. The size entry is marked missing in some rows and otherwise reads once, few, many or a size class.

j_gene	d_gene	abundance	v_gene	CDR3nt	CDR3aa
TRBJ2-7	-	few	TRBV19	TGTGCCAGTAGTATCCTCTACGAGCAGTACTTC	CASSILYEQYF
TRBJ2-7	-	few	TRBV19	TGTGCCAGTAGTATGGAGGGGTCCATCTACGAGCAGTACTTC	CASSMEGSIYEQYF
TRBJ2-7	TRBD1	-	TRBV6-5	TGTGCCAGCAGTTACTCGAACCCGGGACAGGGGTACGAGCAGTACTTC	CASSYSNPGQGYEQYF
TRBJ1-3	-	-	TRBV19	TGTGCCAGTAGTATGGGGGGCGAAACTGGAAACACCATATATTTT	CASSMGGETGNTIYF
TRBJ2-5	TRBD1	once	TRBV18	TGTGCCAGCTCACCGGGACAGACGTACCAAGAGACCCAGTACTTC	CASSPGQTYQETQYF
TRBJ2-1	TRBD1	-	TRBV27	TGTGCCAGCAGTCCTGGACAGGGGGCGCTCAATGAGCAGTTCTTC	CASSPGQGALNEQFF
TRBJ2-7	TRBD2	-	TRBV25-1	TGTGCCAGCAGTGAAGCTAGCGGGGGAAAATACCCCTACGAGCAGTACTTC	CASSEASGGKYPYEQYF
TRBJ1-5	TRBD1	once	TRBV28	TGTGCCAGCAGTCGACAGGGGCGCAATCAGCCCCAGCATTTT	CASSRQGRNQPQHF
TRBJ1-1	-	few	TRBV18	TGTGCCAGCTCACCCCAGGGTCTGGACACTGAAGCTTTCTTT	CASSPQGLDTEAFF
TRBJ2-7	-	few	TRBV18	TGTGCCAGCTCACTAGAGGGCGAGCAGTACTTC	CASSLEGEQYF